Described below is a single TCR beta chain sequence and its context. Its antigen is still unknown. One base away there is no much larger clone; base qualities are not given. The data were obtained in a study of blood T cell repertoires in COVID-19 (dated by TCRdb to the early 2020s). Describing the broader study: Samples from collaborators originated in the United States, Italy and Spain and spanned both the acute and convalescent phases of COVID-19. HLA class I and class II types, where available, came from metadata supplied by the sample provider rather than from assay-based typing. A freely available public database, intended as a resource for researchers studying the immune response to SARS-CoV-2, is where the repertoires were released. The dataset comprised deeply sampled blood TCRbeta repertoires from subjects exposed to, actively infected with, or recovered from COVID-19. The prospective study material was composed of cDNA or gDNA derived from T cells, B-cell-depleted T cells, or PBMCs. The samples were drawn from the first 160 participants of the ongoing ImmuneRACE study and from under 1,500 subjects provided by 6 global collaborators. A de-identified subject ID, COVID-19 status, age in years and sex were almost always included in the sample metadata.

The immunoSEQ Assay, a bias-controlled multiplex PCR, was used to amplify TCRbeta CDR3 regions from genomic DNA. As for the authors' bioinformatics: Nucleated cell counts per sample were estimated from amplification of reference gene primers within the assay. Sequence reads were collapsed and filtered to measure the absolute abundance of every unique TCRbeta CDR3 rearrangement. For each sample, productive Simpson clonality was calculated by taking the square root of Simpson's diversity index across productive rearrangements. The table was pulled from immuneACCESS by TCRdb, which kept in-frame rearrangements only. Such tables lose some clones; where checked, under half of the loss comes from unresolved V genes, and the rest has no known cause. V and J calls and clone size follow that table, whereas D and trimming were derived from the DNA. Across this sample there are 200,000 to 250,000 clones, with 88% seen only once. Roughly 2.5% of the sample goes to the ten largest clones.

Collaborating institutions collected whole blood in K2EDTA tubes following their own protocols. For TCRbeta analysis, collaborators shipped samples in one of three forms: frozen whole blood, isolated PBMCs, or DNA extracted from either of those sample types. Study-level results and caveats: The quantity of clinical and demographic metadata differed by source and by participant and was supplied without curation.

This clonotype was obtained from a woman aged 55-70 years with acute or convalescent COVID-19. Source material: peripheral blood.

The DNA is as follows: TGTGCCAGTAGCCGACTCAAGAACCCTGATTACAATGAGCAGTTCTTC. Its coded protein is CASSRLKNPDYNEQFF. This chain joins TRBV19 to TRBJ2-1; no D segment can be confidently identified. The CDR3 measures 16 amino acids from cysteine to phenylalanine. Only the CDR3 DNA stays, 48 bases, in frame from base 1. According to the germline V gene (reference sequence), CDR1 reads LNHDA and CDR2 reads SQIVND. Relative to germline, V is 6 bases shorter and J is 4 bases shorter, with 19 bases between their ends.